The clone carrying this T cell receptor beta chain was seen a single time. This specimen comes from a study of blood T cell repertoires in COVID-19. Study background: Samples came from the United States, Italy and Spain, spanning acute and convalescent COVID-19. Sample material is recorded as cDNA or gDNA derived from T cells, B-cell-depleted T cells, or PBMCs.

Authors' methods: Amplified reference gene primers provided the basis for estimating nucleated cell counts. The repertoire was sequenced with immunoSEQ multiplex PCR; TCRdb's copy has only in-frame clones and lacks some. V and J calls and clone size follow that table, whereas D and trimming were derived from the DNA. The sample carries 200,000 or so clones, around four fifths recorded once. The CDR3 runs to 15 residues. The junction had 7 bases not matched to a gene; V was cut back by 2 bases and J by 7 bases. Germline values: CDR1 MNHNS, CDR2 SASEGT. This chain links TRBV6-1 with TRBJ2-1, with 8 bases aligning to TRBD2. Sample: peripheral blood. This TCR derives from a human donor with acute or convalescent COVID-19. The donor label of this sample is uncertain. CDR3 DNA: TGTGCCAGCAGTGAACCGGGACTAGTTTATAATGAGCAGTTCTTC. Its protein is CASSEPGLVYNEQFF.